The rows below give T cell receptor beta chains drawn from one sample of a study of blood T cell repertoires in COVID-19. Data came from immunoSEQ multiplex PCR; TCRdb stores just in-frame clones and leaves some out. The table has 150,000 to 200,000 clones, 80% to 90% seen once. Sequencing was carried out using PBMCs or T cells enriched from blood (not recorded which). These receptors all come from a man in his forties who had recovered from COVID-19. Both conserved end residues are part of each CDR3. The order of the fields is J gene, D gene, clone size, V gene, CDR3 protein, CDR3 DNA. D genes are given only for firm matches. Clone sizes are given selectively: once, few, many, or a class where the clone is expanded.

TRBJ1-2 - - TRBV5-8 CASSQRRGYGYTF TGTGCCAGCAGCCAGCGCAGGGGTTATGGCTACACCTTC
TRBJ2-2 - - TRBV19 CASSIMQGTGELFF TGTGCCAGTAGTATCATGCAGGGGACCGGGGAGCTGTTTTTT
TRBJ1-1 - - TRBV7-9 CASSLYIGGSYTEAFF TGTGCCAGCAGCCTGTATATAGGAGGTTCGTACACTGAAGCTTTCTTT
TRBJ1-1 - few TRBV11-3 CASSFGAEAFF TGTGCCAGCAGCTTTGGAGCTGAAGCTTTCTTT
TRBJ2-5 - - TRBV27 CASSPRGVDQYF TGTGCCAGCAGCCCCAGGGGGGTGGACCAGTACTTC
TRBJ1-1 - - TRBV7-9 CASSSQGGNTEAFF TGTGCCAGCAGCTCTCAGGGAGGGAACACTGAAGCTTTCTTT
TRBJ1-5 - few TRBV6-6 CASGLGNQPQHF TGTGCCAGCGGCCTCGGCAATCAGCCCCAGCATTTT
TRBJ2-5 - - TRBV2 CATSRGQETQYF TGTGCCACCTCCCGGGGCCAAGAGACCCAGTACTTC
TRBJ2-7 - - TRBV6-2/TRBV6-3 CASSQWLAGNSYEQYF TGTGCCAGCAGTCAGTGGCTGGCGGGAAACTCCTACGAGCAGTACTTC
TRBJ2-1 TRBD1 - TRBV29-1 CSAGQGRYNEQFF TGCAGCGCCGGACAGGGCAGGTACAATGAGCAGTTCTTC
TRBJ1-6 TRBD1 - TRBV9 CASSTGQRNSPLHF TGTGCCAGCAGCACGGGACAGAGGAATTCACCCCTCCACTTT
TRBJ2-1 TRBD2 few TRBV7-9 CASSSSGRANNEQFF TGTGCCAGCAGCTCTAGCGGGAGGGCCAATAATGAGCAGTTCTTC
TRBJ1-1 - - TRBV11-2 CASSFDMGNTEAFF TGTGCCAGCAGCTTTGACATGGGGAACACTGAAGCTTTCTTT
TRBJ1-2 TRBD1 - TRBV2 CASSRERTGEYGYTF TGTGCCAGCAGTCGTGAGAGGACAGGAGAGTATGGCTACACCTTC
TRBJ2-2 - few TRBV28 CASSQYTGELFF TGTGCCAGCAGCCAGTACACCGGGGAGCTGTTTTTT
TRBJ2-1 TRBD2 - TRBV13 CASSPGLAGVEQFF TGTGCCAGCAGCCCCGGACTAGCGGGAGTTGAGCAGTTCTTC
TRBJ2-3 - few TRBV24-1 CATSDLHSASTDTQYF TGTGCCACCAGTGATTTGCACTCCGCTAGCACAGATACGCAGTATTTT
TRBJ2-1 TRBD2 once TRBV29-1 CSVESLTSGIVNEQFF TGCAGCGTTGAAAGCCTCACTAGCGGGATCGTCAATGAGCAGTTCTTC